This T cell receptor beta chain is drawn from a study of T-cell memory formation after mild COVID-19. Study in general: For the most part, TCR clusters were specific to one donor.

TCRdb ran MiXCR on the 5' RACE reads and lists one entry per CDR3 protein. This table has roughly 150,000 distinct CDR3 sequences, over 10% appearing once. Study-level findings and limits: Certain responding clones were present in pre-infection memory, suggesting participation of cross-reactive memory.

V lost 5 bases and J 3 bases, leaving 9 bases between the germline ends. The CDR3 covers 13 residues. Germline CDR1 is SGHAT and CDR2 is FQNNGV. This clonotype was seen a handful of times. Its antigen is not known. Sequenced input: PBMCs or a T cell subset sorted from them (not recorded which). V is TRBV11-2 and J is TRBJ2-3; D unclear. The receptor was derived from a man between 18 and 35 years old who had mild COVID-19 (a few samples of this study predate the infection). Cell type and time point are not known. The CDR3 bases are TGTGCCAGCAGCACGCACATAACAGATACGCAGTATTTT. Translating it yields CASSTHITDTQYF.